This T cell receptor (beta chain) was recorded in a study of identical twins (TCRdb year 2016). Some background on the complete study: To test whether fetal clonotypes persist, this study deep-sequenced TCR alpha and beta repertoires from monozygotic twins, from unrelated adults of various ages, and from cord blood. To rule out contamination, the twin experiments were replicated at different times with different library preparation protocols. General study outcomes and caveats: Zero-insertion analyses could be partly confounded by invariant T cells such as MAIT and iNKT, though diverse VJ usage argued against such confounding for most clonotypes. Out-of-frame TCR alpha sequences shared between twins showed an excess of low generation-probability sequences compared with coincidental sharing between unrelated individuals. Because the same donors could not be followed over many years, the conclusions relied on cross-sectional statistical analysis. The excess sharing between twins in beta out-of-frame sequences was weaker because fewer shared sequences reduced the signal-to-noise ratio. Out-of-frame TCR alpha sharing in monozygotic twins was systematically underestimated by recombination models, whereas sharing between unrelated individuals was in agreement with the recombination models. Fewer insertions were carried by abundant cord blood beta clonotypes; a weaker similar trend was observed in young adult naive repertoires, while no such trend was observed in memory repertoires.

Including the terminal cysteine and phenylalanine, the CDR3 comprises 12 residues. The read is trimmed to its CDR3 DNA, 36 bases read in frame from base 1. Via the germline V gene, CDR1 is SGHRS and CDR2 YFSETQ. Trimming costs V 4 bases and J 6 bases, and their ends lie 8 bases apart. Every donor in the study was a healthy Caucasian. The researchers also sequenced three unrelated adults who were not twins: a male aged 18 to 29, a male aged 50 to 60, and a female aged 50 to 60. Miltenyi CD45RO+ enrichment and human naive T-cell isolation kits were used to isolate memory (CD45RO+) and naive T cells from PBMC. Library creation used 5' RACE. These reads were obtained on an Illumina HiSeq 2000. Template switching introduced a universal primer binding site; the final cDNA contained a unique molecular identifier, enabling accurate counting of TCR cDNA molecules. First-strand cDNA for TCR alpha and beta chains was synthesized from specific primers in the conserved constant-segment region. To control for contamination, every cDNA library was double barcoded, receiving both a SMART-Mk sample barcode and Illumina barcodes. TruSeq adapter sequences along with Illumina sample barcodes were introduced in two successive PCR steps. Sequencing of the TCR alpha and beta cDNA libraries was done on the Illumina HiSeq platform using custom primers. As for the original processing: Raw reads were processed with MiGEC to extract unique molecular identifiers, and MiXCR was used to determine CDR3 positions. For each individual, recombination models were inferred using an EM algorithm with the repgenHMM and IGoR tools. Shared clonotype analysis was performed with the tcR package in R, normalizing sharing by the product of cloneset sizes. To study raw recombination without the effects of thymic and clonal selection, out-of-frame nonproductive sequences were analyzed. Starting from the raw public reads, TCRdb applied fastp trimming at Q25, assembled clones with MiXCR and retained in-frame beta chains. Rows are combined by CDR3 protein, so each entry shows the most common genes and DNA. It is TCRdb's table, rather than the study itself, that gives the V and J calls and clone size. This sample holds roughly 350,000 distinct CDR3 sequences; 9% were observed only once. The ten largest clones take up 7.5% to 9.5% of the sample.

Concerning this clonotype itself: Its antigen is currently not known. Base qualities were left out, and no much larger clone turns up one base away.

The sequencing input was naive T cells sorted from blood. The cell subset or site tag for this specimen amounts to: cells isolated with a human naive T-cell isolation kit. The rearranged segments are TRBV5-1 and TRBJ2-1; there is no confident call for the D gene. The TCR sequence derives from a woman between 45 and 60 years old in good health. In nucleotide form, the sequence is TGCGCCAGCAGCCAAGAGTTCAATGAGCAGTTCTTC. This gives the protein CASSQEFNEQFF.